These 24 T cell receptor beta chains originate from one sample sequenced in a study of cytomegalovirus exposure and HLA in healthy donors. The PCR used 60 Vbeta and 13 Jbeta primers. TCRdb's copy holds only in-frame clones and misses some; the assay was immunoSEQ multiplex PCR. The sample has roughly 160,000 clones, approximately 79% seen once. Material for sequencing was PBMCs. Receptor source: a man aged 45-65 years in good health and CMV-seropositive.

The chain employs TRBV2 and TRBJ2-3, with 7 bases fitting TRBD1. This CDR3 comprises 15 residues. After removal of 6 bases from V and 1 base from J, the junction contained 7 bases not matched to a gene. Per the germline V gene, CDR1 is SNHLY and CDR2 is FYNNEI. The CDR3 DNA sequence: TGTGCCAGCAGACCTGGACAGGCCGGCACAGATACGCAGTATTTT. This gives the protein CASRPGQAGTDTQYF.

The rearrangement joins TRBV11-2 to TRBJ2-3, with a possible D match to TRBD1 (6 bases). Trimming pared 0 bases from V and 0 bases from J, leaving 13 bases between. The CDR3 sequence is 17 residues long. Germline-derived CDR1 and CDR2 are SGHAT and FQNNGV. The CDR3 region has the DNA TGTGCCAGCAGCTTAGATCTTGGGGGCCTGAGCACAGATACGCAGTATTTT. This codes for CASSLDLGGLSTDTQYF.

In its sample, this clone was seen once. The V gene is TRBV9, the J gene TRBJ1-1, with a weak D call TRBD1 (5 bases). This CDR3 spans 16 amino acids. From germline, CDR1 is SGDLS and CDR2 YYNGEE. V was shortened by 1 base and J by 6 bases, with 19 bases between the two germline ends. The CDR3 coding sequence is TGTGCCAGCAGCGTAATGAGCAATCCAGGGTTGGCTGAAGCTTTCTTT. This translates into CASSVMSNPGLAEAFF. The variable domain in full, completed from reference TRBV9 and TRBJ1-1, reads DSGVTQTPKHLITATGQRVTLRCSPRSGDLSVYWYQQSLDQGLQFLIQYYNGEERAKGNILERFSAQQFPDLHSELNLSSLELGDSALYFCASSVMSNPGLAEAFFGQGTRLTVV.

This clone was counted a few times. This chain connects TRBV29-1 to TRBJ1-1; 7 nucleotides match TRBD1. The CDR3 contains 13 residues. Unmatched junction bases numbered 9, after V lost 7 bases and J lost 4 bases. Germline lookup yields CDR1 SQVTM and CDR2 ANQGSEA. The CDR3 DNA sequence: TGCAGCGCCAGACACCCAGGGGGCACTGAAGCTTTCTTT. Translating it yields CSARHPGGTEAFF.

V usage is TRBV6-1 and J usage is TRBJ2-1; tentative D call: TRBD2 (7 bases). Trimming took off 2 bases at V and 7 bases at J, with 18 bases between the two ends. This CDR3 has 16 amino acids. Germline CDR1 reads MNHNS; CDR2 reads SASEGT. The CDR3 DNA is TGTGCCAGCAGTGAAAATTGGCGGGGGCTAGGGAATGAGCAGTTCTTC. This sequence encodes CASSENWRGLGNEQFF.

This clone is a singleton in its sample. The rearrangement links TRBV11-2 to TRBJ2-5, with D possibly TRBD2 on 6 matching bases. The germline CDR1 and CDR2 sequences are SGHAT and FQNNGV. CDR3 length equals 14 residues. With 5 bases removed from V and 5 bases from J, the gap between germline ends came to 15 bases. CDR3 in amino acids: CASSKQPAGETQYF. The DNA of the CDR3 is TGTGCCAGCAGCAAACAACCGGCGGGGGAGACCCAGTACTTC.

As to this clone: The sample holds other DNA sequences that translate to the same CDR3. The CDR3 DNA follows: TGTGCCAGCTCACGAGGGCAGCTTAATGAAAAACTGTTTTTT. Protein product: CASSRGQLNEKLFF. This chain uses TRBV18 with TRBJ1-4, with D uncertain. Trimming cost V 4 bases and J 4 bases, with 10 bases left between them. Germline V lookup: CDR1 KGHSH, CDR2 LQKENI. This CDR3 region has 14 residues.

The chain has TRBV5-1 and TRBJ1-3, with 7 bases identical to TRBD1. With 2 bases clipped from V and 0 bases from J, the junction kept 2 bases outside the gene matches. The CDR3 consists of 15 residues. Germline CDR1 is SGHRS and CDR2 is YFSETQ. CDR3 protein: CASSFTGDSGNTIYF. For the CDR3, the DNA is TGCGCCAGCAGCTTCACAGGGGACTCTGGAAACACCATATATTTT. Complete variable domain (other parts from reference TRBV5-1 and TRBJ1-3): KAGVTQTPRYLIKTRGQQVTLSCSPISGHRSVSWYQQTPGQGLQFLFEYFSETQRNKGNFPGRFSGRQFSNSRSEMNVSTLELGDSALYLCASSFTGDSGNTIYFGEGSWLTVV.

The chain combines TRBV6-6 with TRBJ2-7, with 8 bases identical to TRBD1. This CDR3 contains 13 residues. The V segment lost 2 bases and the J segment 6 bases; nucleotides outside the gene matches: 3. CDR1 and CDR2 (germline): MNHNY, SVGAGI (reference sequence). The CDR3 DNA is TGTGCCAGCAGTTACCGGACAGGGAGCGAGCAGTACTTC. Protein sequence: CASSYRTGSEQYF.

This chain connects TRBV6-1 to TRBJ2-7, with 10 positions matching TRBD1. J lost 2 bases, V lost 9 bases, and 10 bases had no gene match. CDR1 and CDR2 from the germline V gene are MNHNS and SASEGT. The CDR3 spans 15 residues. In DNA form, the CDR3 reads TGTGCCAGTGAAGGGGGACAGGGGAAGGCCTACGAGCAGTACGTC. It codes for CASEGGQGKAYEQYV.

V is TRBV28 and J is TRBJ1-5, with 9 bases that match TRBD1. This CDR3 comprises 19 residues. Trimming at V came to 6 bases and at J to 4 bases, leaving 19 bases not matched to a gene. Germline assignment: CDR1 MDHEN and CDR2 SYDVKM. The CDR3 DNA reads TGTGCCAGCAGCCCGGGACAGGGCCGCCCGGGGGCGGCAAATCAGCCCCAGCATTTT. Translating gives CASSPGQGRPGAANQPQHF.

For the CDR3, the DNA is TGTGCCAGCAGTGATCCCGGACAGGGAATAAAGCAGTTCTTC. This gives the protein CASSDPGQGIKQFF. The chain recombines TRBV6-1 with TRBJ2-1; 8 bases align to TRBD1. The CDR3 consists of 14 residues. Germline values: CDR1 MNHNS, CDR2 SASEGT. V shed 3 bases and J 11 bases; nucleotides not matched to a gene: 9.

The CDR3: CASSSGTGYDEQFF. CDR3 nucleotide sequence: TGTGCCAGCAGTTCCGGGACAGGATATGATGAGCAGTTCTTC. The chain couples TRBV28 to TRBJ2-1; 8 nucleotides agree with TRBD1. Germline V gene sequence: CDR1 MDHEN, CDR2 SYDVKM. V lost 4 bases, J lost 8 bases, and 7 bases stayed unmatched. This CDR3 contains 14 residues.

The CDR3 loop reads CASSTGGEAFF. The CDR3 coding sequence is TGCGCCAGCAGCACGGGGGGCGAAGCTTTCTTT. The V call is TRBV5-1, the J call TRBJ1-1, with D possibly being TRBD1 (6 bases). The V and J ends lost 4 bases and 8 bases respectively, with 9 bases between them. Germline values: CDR1 SGHRS, CDR2 YFSETQ. This CDR3 is built from 11 residues.

This clone was seen a few times. Here the CDR3 reads CASSEGQGAGYGYTF. The CDR3 coding sequence is TGTGCCAGCAGTGAAGGACAGGGGGCAGGGTATGGCTACACCTTC. This chain uses TRBV2 with TRBJ1-2; 10 nucleotides line up with TRBD1. The CDR3 extends over 15 amino acids. Germline CDR1 is SNHLY and CDR2 is FYNNEI. V gave up 1 base and J gave up 5 bases; unmatched junction bases: 4. The whole variable domain, remainder taken from reference TRBV2 and TRBJ1-2, is EPEVTQTPSHQVTQMGQEVILRCVPISNHLYFYWYRQILGQKVEFLVSFYNNEISEKSEIFDDQFSVERPDGSNFTLKIRSTKLEDSAMYFCASSEGQGAGYGYTFGSGTRLTVV.

The genes are TRBV4-3 and TRBJ2-3; tentatively, D is TRBD1 (6 bases). CDR3 size: 15 residues. From germline, CDR1 is LGHNA and CDR2 YSLEER. Trimming took 4 bases from V and 0 from J, leaving 11 bases between them. The CDR3 nucleotides read TGCGCCAGCAGCCTCCACAGGGATAGCACAGATACGCAGTATTTT. Encoded protein: CASSLHRDSTDTQYF.

The V gene is TRBV6-5, the J gene TRBJ1-1; possible D gene TRBD1, 5 bases. Germline assignment: CDR1 MNHEY and CDR2 SVGAGI. This CDR3 region has 15 residues. V dropped 1 base and J dropped 1 base, with 10 bases sitting between them. CDR3 residues: CASSYYLGGNTEAFF. In DNA, the CDR3 is TGTGCCAGCAGTTACTATCTGGGGGGGAACACTGAAGCTTTCTTT.

The chain links TRBV23-1 to TRBJ2-7, with a weak D call TRBD1 (6 bases). TRBV23-1 is an ORF; its function is uncertain. The CDR3 runs 13 residues. V lost 5 bases and J 4 bases, leaving 12 bases between the germline ends. CDR3 DNA sequence: TGCGCCAGCAGTGCTCACAGGGATTACGAGCAGTACTTC. This gives the protein CASSAHRDYEQYF.

The chain uses TRBV7-8 and TRBJ2-7; possible D gene TRBD2, 5 bases. The CDR3 is made up of 12 amino acids. The ends were cut back, 0 bases at V and 9 bases at J, with 9 bases in the middle. Germline V CDR1 and CDR2: SGHVS, FQNEAQ. Here the CDR3 reads CASSLAGVGQYV. CDR3 DNA: TGTGCCAGCAGCTTAGCCGGGGTAGGGCAGTACGTC.

This clone was observed a handful of times. V is TRBV6-5 and J is TRBJ1-6, with D tentatively TRBD1 (5 bases). Germline CDR1 is MNHEY and CDR2 is SVGAGI. The CDR3 extends over 15 amino acids. Trimming removed 9 bases from V and 5 bases from J, with 17 bases in between. The CDR3 nucleotides are TGTGCCAGTTCGACAGTAAGGCACAATAATTCACCCCTCCACTTT. The encoded protein is CASSTVRHNNSPLHF.

V and J are TRBV5-4 and TRBJ2-5; 8 bases agree with TRBD2. With 0 bases clipped from V and 1 base from J, the junction kept 2 bases outside the gene matches. Germline V gene data show CDR1 as SGHNT and CDR2 as YYREEE (reference sequence). The CDR3 consists of 15 residues. CDR3 protein: CASSLGGGTQETQYF. The CDR3, as DNA: TGTGCCAGCAGCTTGGGCGGGGGGACCCAAGAGACCCAGTACTTC.

Concerning this clone: An end of the junction differs from the germline gene, which may be a read error. The CDR3 here is CSSSLDRGNQPQHF. The CDR3 bases are TGTTCCAGCAGCTTAGACAGGGGTAATCAGCCCCAGCATTTT. The chain links TRBV7-9 to TRBJ1-5; TRBD1 agrees at 8 bases. The CDR3 extends over 14 amino acids. Germline CDR1 SEHNR, CDR2 FQNEAQ (reference sequence).

This CDR3 is CSAASRQETQYF. In DNA, the CDR3 is TGCAGCGCTGCTAGTAGACAGGAGACCCAGTACTTC. V is TRBV29-1 and J is TRBJ2-5; TRBD1 might be the D (5 bases). CDR1 and CDR2 (germline): SQVTM, ANQGSEA. V dropped 7 bases and J dropped 5 bases, with 14 bases sitting between them. The length of the CDR3 is 12 residues.

This chain connects TRBV7-2 to TRBJ1-3; D not resolved. Between the trimmed V and J ends, which lost 6 bases and 7 bases, there was a span of 19 bases. The CDR3 length is 15 residues. Germline CDR1 SGHTA, CDR2 FQGNSA. In nucleotides, the CDR3 is TGTGCCAGCAGGCCTCCGGGATCCGGAAGGAACACCATATATTTT. Protein sequence: CASRPPGSGRNTIYF. The variable domain in full, completed from reference TRBV7-2 and TRBJ1-3, reads GAGVSQSPSNKVTEKGKDVELRCDPISGHTALYWYRQSLGQGLEFLIYFQGNSAPDKSGLPSDRFSAERTGGSVSTLTIQRTQQEDSAVYLCASRPPGSGRNTIYFGEGSWLTVV.